This T cell receptor beta chain stems from a study of radiation and T cells in renal cell carcinoma. Study details: Nephrectomy followed 15 Gy stereotactic body radiation by 4 weeks.

This CDR3 has 16 amino acids. Looked up from germline, CDR1 is LNHNV and CDR2 is YYDKDF (reference sequence). Trimming at V came to 0 bases and at J to 12 bases, leaving 8 bases not matched to a gene. The table came from immunoSEQ multiplex PCR; TCRdb's copy has only in-frame clones and leaves some out. Found here are under 150,000 clones, over 75% of them singletons; the top ten hold 1.9%. Described time point: blood 2 weeks post-SBRT. As to treatment: 15 Gy SBRT to primary tumor, nephrectomy 4 weeks later. Serial blood draws occurred at baseline and 2 and 4 weeks post-SBRT. The gene calls are TRBV15 and TRBJ2-1, with 13 nucleotides matching TRBD2. The sample in question was blood, obtained from a patient whose treatment included radiotherapy and nephrectomy. This sequence was found in a woman in her fifties or sixties with renal cell carcinoma. The CDR3 DNA reads TGTGCCACCAGCAGAGACGCCACTAGCGGGAGGGCCTCGCAGTTCTTC. Residues: CATSRDATSGRASQFF.